This T cell receptor (beta chain) was identified during a study of T cell responses to AZD1222 COVID-19 vaccine. The study, taken as a whole, reports: Donor demographics were predominantly white British with a female majority; clonal diversity may be underestimated. It was only after the peak T cell response that any repertoires were sampled.

On this clone: Its antigen is unknown.

Germline V gives CDR1 SNHLY, CDR2 FYNNEI. The CDR3 has 16 residues. The V end was cut by 4 bases, the J end by 2 bases, with 15 bases between. Data came from immunoSEQ multiplex PCR; TCRdb stores just in-frame clones and leaves some out. The repertoire has 43,000 or so clones, 80% to 95% of them found once; the top ten carry roughly two fifths. The source was peripheral blood, collected 28 days after the second AZD1222 dose. The genes are TRBV2 and TRBJ1-5; D is unclear. The source of this sequence is an adult who received the AZD1222 COVID-19 vaccine. In nucleotides, the CDR3 is TGTGCCAGCAGTGGCGCCGGGAATTGGGGCAATCAGCCCCAGCATTTT. Translation: CASSGAGNWGNQPQHF.